The TCR beta chain under discussion was sequenced for a study of shared clonotypes between healthy human individuals. V dropped 5 bases and J dropped 1 base, with 11 bases sitting between them. CDR1 and CDR2 from the germline V gene are SGHAT and FQNNGV. This CDR3 is built from 14 residues. Sequenced by immunoSEQ multiplex PCR; TCRdb stores in-frame clones only, minus some. The sample includes approximately 1,000,000 clones, roughly 80% seen only once; the top ten take 0.89%. The sample holds one count of this clone. This sequence was found in a man younger than 30 in good health. Some clones in this sample may be carry-over from other donors' samples. The rearrangement links TRBV11-2 to TRBJ1-1; a weak D match, TRBD1 (5 bases). The sample taken for sequencing was memory CD4+ T cells from PBMCs. The subset: CD45RA-negative fraction. CDR3 residues: CASSPPGTNTEAFF. The CDR3, as DNA: TGTGCCAGCAGCCCGCCCGGGACGAACACTGAAGCTTTCTTT.